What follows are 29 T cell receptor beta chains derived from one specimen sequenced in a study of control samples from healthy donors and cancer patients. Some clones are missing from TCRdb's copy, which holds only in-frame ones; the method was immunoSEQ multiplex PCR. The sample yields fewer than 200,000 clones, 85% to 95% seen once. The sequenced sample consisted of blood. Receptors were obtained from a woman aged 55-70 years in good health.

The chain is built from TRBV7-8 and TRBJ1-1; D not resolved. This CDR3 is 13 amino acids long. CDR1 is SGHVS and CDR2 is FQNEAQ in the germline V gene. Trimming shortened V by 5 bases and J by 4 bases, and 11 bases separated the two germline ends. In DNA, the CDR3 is TGTGCCAGCAGCCCAAGGGTGGGCACTGAAGCTTTCTTT. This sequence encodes CASSPRVGTEAFF.

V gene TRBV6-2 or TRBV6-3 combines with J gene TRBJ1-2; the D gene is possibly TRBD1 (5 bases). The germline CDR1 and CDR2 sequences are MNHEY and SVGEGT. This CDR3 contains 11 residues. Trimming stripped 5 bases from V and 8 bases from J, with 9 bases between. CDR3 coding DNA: TGTGCCAGCAGTCGGAGGGACGGCTACACCTTC. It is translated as CASSRRDGYTF.

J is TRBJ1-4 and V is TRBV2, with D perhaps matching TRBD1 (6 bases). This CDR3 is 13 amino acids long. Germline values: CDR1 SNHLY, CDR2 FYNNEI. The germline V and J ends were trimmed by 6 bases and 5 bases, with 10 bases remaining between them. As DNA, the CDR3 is TGTGCCAGCAGGATGGACAGAAATGAAAAACTGTTTTTT. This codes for CASRMDRNEKLFF.

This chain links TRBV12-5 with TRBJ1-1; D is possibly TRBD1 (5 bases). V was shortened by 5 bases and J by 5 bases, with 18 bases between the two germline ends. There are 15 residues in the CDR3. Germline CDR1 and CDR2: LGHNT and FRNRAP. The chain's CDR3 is CASGRSGGRYTEAFF. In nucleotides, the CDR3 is TGTGCTAGTGGTCGAAGTGGGGGGAGGTATACTGAAGCTTTCTTT.

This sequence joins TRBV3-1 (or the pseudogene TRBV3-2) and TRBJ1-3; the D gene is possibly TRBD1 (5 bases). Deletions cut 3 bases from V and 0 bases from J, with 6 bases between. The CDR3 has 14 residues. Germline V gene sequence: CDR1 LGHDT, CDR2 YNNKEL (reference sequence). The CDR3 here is CASSQGVSGNTIYF. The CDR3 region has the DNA TGTGCCAGCAGCCAGGGGGTCTCTGGAAACACCATATATTTT.

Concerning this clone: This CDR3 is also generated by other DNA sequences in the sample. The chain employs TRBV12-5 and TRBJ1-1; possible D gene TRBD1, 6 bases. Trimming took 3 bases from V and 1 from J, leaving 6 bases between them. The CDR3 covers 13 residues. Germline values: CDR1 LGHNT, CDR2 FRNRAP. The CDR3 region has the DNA TGTGCTAGTGGTTTACAGGGGAACACTGAAGCTTTCTTT. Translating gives CASGLQGNTEAFF.

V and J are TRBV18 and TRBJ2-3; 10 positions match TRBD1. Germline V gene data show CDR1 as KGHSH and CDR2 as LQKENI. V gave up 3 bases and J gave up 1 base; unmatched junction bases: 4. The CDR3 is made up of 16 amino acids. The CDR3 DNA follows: TGTGCCAGCTCACCCCCGACAGGGGGCCGCACAGATACGCAGTATTTT. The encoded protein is CASSPPTGGRTDTQYF.

In nucleotides, the CDR3 is TGTGCCAGCAGCTACCTTGGTGGGGGCGGCTACACCTTC. The encoded protein is CASSYLGGGGYTF. This chain uses TRBV6-5 with TRBJ1-2, with a tentative D call TRBD1 (6 bases). The CDR3 loop spans 13 amino acids. The germline V gene encodes CDR1 MNHEY and CDR2 SVGAGI. The germline V and J ends were trimmed by 6 bases and 8 bases, with 16 bases remaining between them.

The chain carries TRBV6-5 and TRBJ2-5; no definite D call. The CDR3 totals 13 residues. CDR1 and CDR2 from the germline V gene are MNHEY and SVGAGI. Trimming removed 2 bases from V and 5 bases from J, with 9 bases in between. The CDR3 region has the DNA TGTGCCAGCAGTTACCCCGGTCGCGAGACCCAGTACTTC. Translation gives CASSYPGRETQYF.

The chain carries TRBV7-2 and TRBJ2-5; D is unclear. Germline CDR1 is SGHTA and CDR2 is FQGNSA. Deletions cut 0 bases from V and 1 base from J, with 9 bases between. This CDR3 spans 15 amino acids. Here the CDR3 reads CASSLARQIQETQYF. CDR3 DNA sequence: TGTGCCAGCAGCTTAGCGCGGCAAATCCAAGAGACCCAGTACTTC.

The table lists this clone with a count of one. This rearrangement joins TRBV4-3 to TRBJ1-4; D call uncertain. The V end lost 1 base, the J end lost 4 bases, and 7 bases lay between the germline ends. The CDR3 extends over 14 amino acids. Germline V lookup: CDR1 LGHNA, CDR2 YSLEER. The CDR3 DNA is TGCGCCAGCAGCCAAGGACCGAATAATGAAAAACTGTTTTTT. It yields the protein CASSQGPNNEKLFF.

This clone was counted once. CDR3 region: CATSTTGQGAGDGYTF. CDR3 sequence (DNA): TGTGCCACCAGCACTACCGGACAGGGGGCCGGTGATGGCTACACCTTC. The chain employs TRBV15 and TRBJ1-2, with 11 bases matching TRBD1. The CDR3 covers 16 residues. Germline CDR1 and CDR2: LNHNV and YYDKDF (reference sequence). V was pared by 4 bases and J by 6 bases, with 10 bases of the junction left unmatched.

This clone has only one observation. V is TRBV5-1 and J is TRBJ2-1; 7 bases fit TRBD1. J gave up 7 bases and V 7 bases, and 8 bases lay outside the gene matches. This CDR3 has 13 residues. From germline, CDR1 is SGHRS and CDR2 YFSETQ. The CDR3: CASGRGTVNEQFF. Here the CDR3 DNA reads TGCGCCAGCGGACGAGGGACAGTAAATGAGCAGTTCTTC.

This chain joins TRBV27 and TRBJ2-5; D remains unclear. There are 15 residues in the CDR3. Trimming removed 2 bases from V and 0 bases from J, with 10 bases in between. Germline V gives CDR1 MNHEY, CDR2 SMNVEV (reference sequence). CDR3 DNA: TGTGCCAGCAGTTTACGGCTGTCGTACCAAGAGACCCAGTACTTC. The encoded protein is CASSLRLSYQETQYF.

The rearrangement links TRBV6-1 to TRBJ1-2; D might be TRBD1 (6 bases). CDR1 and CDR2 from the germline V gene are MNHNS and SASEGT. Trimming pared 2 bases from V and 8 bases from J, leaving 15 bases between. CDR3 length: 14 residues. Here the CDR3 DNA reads TGTGCCAGCAGTGAATTGTACAGGGATCAGGGCTACACCTTC. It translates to CASSELYRDQGYTF.

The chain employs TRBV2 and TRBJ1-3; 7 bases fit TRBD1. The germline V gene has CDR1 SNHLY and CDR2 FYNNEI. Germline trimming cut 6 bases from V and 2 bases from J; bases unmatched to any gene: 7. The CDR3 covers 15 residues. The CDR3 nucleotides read TGTGCCAGCAGCCGGCTTGGGACAGCTGGAAACACCATATATTTT. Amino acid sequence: CASSRLGTAGNTIYF.

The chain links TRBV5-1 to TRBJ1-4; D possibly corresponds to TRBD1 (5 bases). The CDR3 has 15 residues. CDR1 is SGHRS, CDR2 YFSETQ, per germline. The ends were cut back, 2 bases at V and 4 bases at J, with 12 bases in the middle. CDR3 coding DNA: TGCGCCAGCAGCTTCCTAGGGGACTTTAATGAAAAACTGTTTTTT. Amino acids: CASSFLGDFNEKLFF.

The CDR3 loop is CASSPSGTPLGINYGYTF. The CDR3 DNA follows: TGTGCCAGCAGTCCGTCCGGGACACCCCTCGGGATTAACTATGGCTACACCTTC. The V call is TRBV27, the J call TRBJ1-2; the D gene is possibly TRBD1 (6 bases). Per germline, CDR1 MNHEY and CDR2 SMNVEV (reference sequence). The CDR3 is made up of 18 amino acids. V was shortened by 5 bases and J by 1 base, with 23 bases between the two germline ends.

The CDR3 bases are TGCGCCAGCAGCTTGGGAGGCGGGGGGCGTTCCTACAATGAGCAGTTCTTC. Translating gives CASSLGGGGRSYNEQFF. The chain uses TRBV5-1 and TRBJ2-1; TRBD2 agrees at 8 bases. CDR1 SGHRS and CDR2 YFSETQ come from the germline V gene. The CDR3 is 17 residues long. Unmatched junction bases numbered 6, after V lost 0 bases and J lost 1 base.

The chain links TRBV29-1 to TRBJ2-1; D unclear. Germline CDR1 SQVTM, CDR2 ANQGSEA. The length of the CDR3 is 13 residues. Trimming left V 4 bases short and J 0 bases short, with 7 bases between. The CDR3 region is CSVASGSYNEQFF. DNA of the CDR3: TGCAGCGTTGCTTCTGGCTCCTACAATGAGCAGTTCTTC.

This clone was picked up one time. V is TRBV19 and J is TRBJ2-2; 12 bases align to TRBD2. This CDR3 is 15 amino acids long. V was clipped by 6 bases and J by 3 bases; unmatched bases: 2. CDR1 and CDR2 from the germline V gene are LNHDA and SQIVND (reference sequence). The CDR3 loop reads CASRRTSGDTGELFF. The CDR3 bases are TGTGCCAGTAGAAGGACTAGCGGGGACACCGGGGAGCTGTTTTTT.

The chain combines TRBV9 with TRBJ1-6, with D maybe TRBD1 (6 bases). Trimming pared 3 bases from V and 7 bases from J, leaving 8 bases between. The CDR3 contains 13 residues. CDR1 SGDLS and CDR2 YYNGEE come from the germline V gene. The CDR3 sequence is CASSAQGNSPLHF. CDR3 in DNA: TGTGCCAGCAGCGCACAGGGAAATTCACCCCTCCACTTT.

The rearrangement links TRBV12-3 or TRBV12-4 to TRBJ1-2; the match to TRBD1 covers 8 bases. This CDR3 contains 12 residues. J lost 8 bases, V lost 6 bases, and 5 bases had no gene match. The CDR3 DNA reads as TGTGCCAGCAGCCCGCAGGGGGCAGGCTACACCTTC. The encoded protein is CASSPQGAGYTF.

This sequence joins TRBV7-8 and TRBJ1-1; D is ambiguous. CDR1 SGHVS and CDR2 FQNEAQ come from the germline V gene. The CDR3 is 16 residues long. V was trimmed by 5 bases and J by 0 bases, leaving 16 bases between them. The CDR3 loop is CASSMQSPHMNTEAFF. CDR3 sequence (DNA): TGTGCCAGCAGCATGCAGTCGCCCCACATGAACACTGAAGCTTTCTTT.

CDR3 DNA sequence: TGTGCCAGTAAATCACTGTCCGGGACACTGTACAATGAGCAGTTCTTC. Protein: CASKSLSGTLYNEQFF. V usage is TRBV19 and J usage is TRBJ2-1; D may be TRBD1 (6 bases). This CDR3 contains 16 residues. Trimming shortened V by 7 bases and J by 4 bases, and 20 bases separated the two germline ends. The germline V gene has CDR1 LNHDA and CDR2 SQIVND (reference sequence).

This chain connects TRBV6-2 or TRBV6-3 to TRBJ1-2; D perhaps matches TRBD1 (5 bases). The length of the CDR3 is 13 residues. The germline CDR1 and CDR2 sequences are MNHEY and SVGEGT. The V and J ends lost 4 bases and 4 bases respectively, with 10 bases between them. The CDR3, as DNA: TGTGCCAGCAGTTCTCGGGACGGCTATGGCTACACCTTC. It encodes CASSSRDGYGYTF.

CDR3 protein: CASSLAGANVLTF. The CDR3 DNA is TGTGCCAGCAGCTTGGCTGGGGCCAACGTCCTGACTTTC. The V and J genes are TRBV5-4 and TRBJ2-6, with D uncertain. The V end lost 0 bases, the J end lost 2 bases, and 0 bases lay between the germline ends. The CDR3 is 13 residues long. Germline V CDR1 and CDR2: SGHNT, YYREEE (reference sequence).

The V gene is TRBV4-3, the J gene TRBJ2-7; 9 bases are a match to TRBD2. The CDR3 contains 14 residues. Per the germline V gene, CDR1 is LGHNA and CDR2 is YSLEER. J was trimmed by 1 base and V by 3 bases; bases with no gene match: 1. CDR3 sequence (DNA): TGCGCCAGCAGCCAGGGACTAGCTTCCTACGAGCAGTACTTC. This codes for CASSQGLASYEQYF.

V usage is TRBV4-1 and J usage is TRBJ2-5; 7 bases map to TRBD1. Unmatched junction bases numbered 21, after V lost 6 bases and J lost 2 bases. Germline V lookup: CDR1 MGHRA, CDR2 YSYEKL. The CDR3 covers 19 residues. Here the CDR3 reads CASSPESGTDLLTQETQYF. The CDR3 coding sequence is TGCGCCAGCAGTCCAGAATCCGGGACAGACCTTTTGACGCAAGAGACCCAGTACTTC.